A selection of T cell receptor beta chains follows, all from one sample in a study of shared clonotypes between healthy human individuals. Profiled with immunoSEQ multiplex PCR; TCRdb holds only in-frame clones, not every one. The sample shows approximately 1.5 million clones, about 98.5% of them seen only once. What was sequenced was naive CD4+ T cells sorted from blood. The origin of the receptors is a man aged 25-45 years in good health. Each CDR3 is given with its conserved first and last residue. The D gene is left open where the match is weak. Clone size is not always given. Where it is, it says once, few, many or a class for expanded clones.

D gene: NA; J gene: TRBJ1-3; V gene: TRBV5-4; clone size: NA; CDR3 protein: CASSFQSGNTIYF; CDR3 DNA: TGTGCCAGCAGCTTTCAGAGCGGAAACACCATATATTTT
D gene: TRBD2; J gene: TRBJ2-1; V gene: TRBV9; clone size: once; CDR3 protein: CASSSAGTTTSGSYNEQFF; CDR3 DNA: TGTGCCAGCAGCTCAGCCGGGACAACGACTAGCGGGAGTTACAATGAGCAGTTCTTC
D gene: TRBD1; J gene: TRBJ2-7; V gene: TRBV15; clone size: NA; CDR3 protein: CATSKHTGVISYEQYF; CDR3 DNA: TGTGCCACCAGCAAACATACAGGGGTGATCTCCTACGAGCAGTACTTC
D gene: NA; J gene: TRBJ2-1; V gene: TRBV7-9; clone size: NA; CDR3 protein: CASSLADTPYNEQFF; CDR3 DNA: TGTGCCAGCAGCCTGGCGGATACTCCGTACAATGAGCAGTTCTTC
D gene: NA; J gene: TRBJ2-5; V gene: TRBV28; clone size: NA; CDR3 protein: CASSLEGFGRETQYF; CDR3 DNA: TGTGCCAGCAGTTTGGAAGGGTTTGGACGAGAGACCCAGTACTTC
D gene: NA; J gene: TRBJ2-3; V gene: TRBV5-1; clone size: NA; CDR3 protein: CASSLPGGASTDTQYF; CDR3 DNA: TGCGCCAGCAGCTTACCCGGGGGAGCAAGCACAGATACGCAGTATTTT
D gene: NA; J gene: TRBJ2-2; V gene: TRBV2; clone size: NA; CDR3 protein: CASKGSGGELFF; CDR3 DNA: TGTGCCAGCAAGGGTAGCGGCGGGGAGCTGTTTTTT
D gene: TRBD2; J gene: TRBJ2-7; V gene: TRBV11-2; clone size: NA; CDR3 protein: CASSLGLGAYEQYF; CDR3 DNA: TGTGCCAGCAGCTTGGGACTAGGAGCTTACGAGCAGTACTTC
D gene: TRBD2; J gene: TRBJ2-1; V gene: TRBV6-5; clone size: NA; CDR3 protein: CASNRLAGELNEQFF; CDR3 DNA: TGTGCCAGCAATAGACTAGCGGGAGAACTCAATGAGCAGTTCTTC
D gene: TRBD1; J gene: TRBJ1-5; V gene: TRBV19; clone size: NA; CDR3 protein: CASTIRQGVQPQHF; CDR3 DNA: TGTGCCAGTACTATAAGACAGGGGGTTCAGCCCCAGCATTTT
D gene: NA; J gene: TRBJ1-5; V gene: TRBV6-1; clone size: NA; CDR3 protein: CASSGGLSNQPQHF; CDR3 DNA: TGTGCCAGCAGTGGGGGGCTTAGCAATCAGCCCCAGCATTTT
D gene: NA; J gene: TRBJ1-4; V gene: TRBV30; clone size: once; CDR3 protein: CAFSRSASEKLFF; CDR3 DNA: TGTGCCTTCTCCAGGTCCGCGTCCGAAAAACTGTTTTTT
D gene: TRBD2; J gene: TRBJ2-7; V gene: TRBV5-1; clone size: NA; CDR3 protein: CASSSNPGLAGEKANEQYF; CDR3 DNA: TGCGCCAGCAGCTCGAATCCGGGACTAGCGGGGGAAAAAGCCAACGAGCAGTACTTC
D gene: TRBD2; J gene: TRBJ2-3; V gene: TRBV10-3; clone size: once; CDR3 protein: CAITSGSTDTQYF; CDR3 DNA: TGTGCCATAACTAGCGGAAGCACAGATACGCAGTATTTT
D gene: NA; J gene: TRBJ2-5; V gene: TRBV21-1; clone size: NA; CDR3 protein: CASSGTGQETQYF; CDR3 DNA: TGTGCCAGCAGCGGGACAGGCCAAGAGACCCAGTACTTC
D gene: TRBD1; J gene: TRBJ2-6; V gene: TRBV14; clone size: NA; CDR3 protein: CASSQVRGLGANVLTF; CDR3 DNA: TGTGCCAGCAGCCAAGTCAGGGGGCTCGGGGCCAACGTCCTGACTTTC
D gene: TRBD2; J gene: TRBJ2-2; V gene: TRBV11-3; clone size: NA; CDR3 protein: CASNGGAGELFF; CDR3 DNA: TGTGCCAGCAACGGGGGGGCCGGGGAGCTGTTTTTT
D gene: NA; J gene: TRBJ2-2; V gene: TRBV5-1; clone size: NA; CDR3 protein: CASSPGAGNTGELFF; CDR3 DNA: TGCGCCAGCAGCCCGGGGGCAGGGAACACCGGGGAGCTGTTTTTT
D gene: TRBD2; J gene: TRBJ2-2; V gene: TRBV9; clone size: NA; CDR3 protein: CASSVSGKNTGELFF; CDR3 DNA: TGTGCCAGCAGCGTAAGCGGGAAGAACACCGGGGAGCTGTTTTTT
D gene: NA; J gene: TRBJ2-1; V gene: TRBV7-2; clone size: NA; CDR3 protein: CASSRQSESYNEQFF; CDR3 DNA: TGTGCCAGCAGTCGACAGAGCGAATCCTACAATGAGCAGTTCTTC
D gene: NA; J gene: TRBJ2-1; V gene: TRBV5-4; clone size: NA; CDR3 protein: CASSSSKSQFNEQFF; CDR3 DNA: TGTGCCAGCAGCTCAAGCAAGAGTCAGTTCAATGAGCAGTTCTTC
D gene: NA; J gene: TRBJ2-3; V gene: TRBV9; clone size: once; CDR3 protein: CASSPQPGLKRISTDTQYF; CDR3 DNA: TGTGCCAGCAGCCCCCAACCCGGACTGAAACGAATTAGCACAGATACGCAGTATTTT
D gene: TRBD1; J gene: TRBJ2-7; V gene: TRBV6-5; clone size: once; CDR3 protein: CASSLRQGGDEQYF; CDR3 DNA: TGTGCCAGCAGTTTAAGACAGGGGGGAGACGAGCAGTACTTC
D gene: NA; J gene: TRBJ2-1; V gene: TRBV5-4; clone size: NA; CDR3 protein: CASRLPGSLNEQFF; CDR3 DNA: TGTGCCAGCAGATTGCCTGGGAGCCTCAATGAGCAGTTCTTC
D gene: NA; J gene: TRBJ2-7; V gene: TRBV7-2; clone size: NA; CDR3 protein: CASSTQGYEQYF; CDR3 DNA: TGTGCCAGCAGCACACAGGGATACGAGCAGTACTTC
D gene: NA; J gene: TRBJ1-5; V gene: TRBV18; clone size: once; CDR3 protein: CASSPGRDQPQHF; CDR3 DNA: TGTGCCAGCTCACCCGGGAGGGATCAGCCCCAGCATTTT
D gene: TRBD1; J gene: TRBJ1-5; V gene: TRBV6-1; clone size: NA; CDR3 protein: CASSGRDRGSYSNQPQHF; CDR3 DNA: TGTGCCAGCAGTGGCAGGGACAGGGGATCTTATAGCAATCAGCCCCAGCATTTT